A single sample is the source of the 7 T cell receptor beta chains below, sequenced in a study of blood T cells in healthy people across ages. The second PCR ran roughly 6 to 11 cycles with a sample-barcoded 5' primer and J-beta primers. One entry per CDR3 protein, called by TCRdb with MiXCR from the 5' RACE reads. The top ten hold about 23% of the sample, which has some 1.8 million distinct CDR3 sequences, about 39% seen once. Sequencing used blood. These receptors came from a human donor in good health.

This rearrangement joins TRBV7-9 to TRBJ1-2; TRBD1 agrees at 7 bases. This CDR3 region has 14 residues. Germline lookup yields CDR1 SEHNR and CDR2 FQNEAQ (reference sequence). J lost 5 bases, V lost 6 bases, and 9 bases had no gene match. The CDR3 here is CASSHPGTVYGYTF. The CDR3 DNA reads as TGTGCCAGCAGTCACCCCGGGACAGTTTATGGCTACACCTTC.

The rearrangement links TRBV20-1 to TRBJ2-4; TRBD1 matches 9 bases. Unmatched junction bases numbered 4, after V lost 2 bases and J lost 8 bases. This CDR3 has 13 amino acids. Per the germline V gene, CDR1 is DFQATT and CDR2 is SNEGSKA (reference sequence). The CDR3 sequence is CSARTGGVDIQYF. DNA of the CDR3: TGCAGTGCTAGAACAGGGGGCGTGGACATTCAGTACTTC.

The gene calls are TRBV6-1 and TRBJ1-5; D remains unclear. CDR1 and CDR2 from the germline V gene are MNHNS and SASEGT. The CDR3 runs 15 residues. V lost 4 bases and J lost 7, with 17 bases in between. The CDR3 DNA reads TGTGCCAGCAGTGCGGCCCTTACGACGCGGCAGCCCCAGCATTTT. Its translation: CASSAALTTRQPQHF.

This clonotype was found once. The genes are TRBV4-1 and TRBJ1-1, with D unresolved. The length of the CDR3 is 16 residues. Germline CDR1 reads MGHRA; CDR2 reads YSYEKL. The V gene lost 0 bases and the J gene lost 2 bases, with 13 bases spanning the gap. The CDR3 spells CASSQERPKVNTEAFF. CDR3 in DNA: TGCGCCAGCAGCCAAGAGCGACCAAAAGTAAACACTGAAGCTTTCTTT.

The chain carries TRBV20-1 and TRBJ2-1; D perhaps matches TRBD1 (7 bases). V was shortened by 2 bases and J by 3 bases, with 14 bases between the two germline ends. Germline V CDR1 and CDR2: DFQATT, SNEGSKA (reference sequence). This CDR3 spans 15 amino acids. The CDR3 here is CSARRRGPGYNEQFF. The CDR3 DNA is TGCAGTGCTAGACGGAGGGGGCCGGGCTACAATGAGCAGTTCTTC.

This clonotype appeared a few times. The rearrangement links TRBV4-3 to TRBJ1-6; D might be TRBD1 (6 bases). V lost 0 bases to trimming and J lost 0 bases, with 12 bases between them. The CDR3 totals 18 residues. The V gene's germline CDR1 is LGHNA and CDR2 YSLEER. This CDR3 is CASSQEGGPSSYNSPLHF. CDR3 in DNA: TGCGCCAGCAGCCAAGAGGGGGGCCCGAGCTCCTATAATTCACCCCTCCACTTT.

The V gene is TRBV12-3 or TRBV12-4, the J gene TRBJ2-3, with a possible D match to TRBD2 (5 bases). Deletions cut 2 bases from V and 11 bases from J, with 11 bases between. The CDR3 contains 12 residues. This CDR3 reads CASSLIGREQYF. For the CDR3, the DNA is TGTGCCAGCAGTTTAATTGGTCGGGAGCAGTATTTT.